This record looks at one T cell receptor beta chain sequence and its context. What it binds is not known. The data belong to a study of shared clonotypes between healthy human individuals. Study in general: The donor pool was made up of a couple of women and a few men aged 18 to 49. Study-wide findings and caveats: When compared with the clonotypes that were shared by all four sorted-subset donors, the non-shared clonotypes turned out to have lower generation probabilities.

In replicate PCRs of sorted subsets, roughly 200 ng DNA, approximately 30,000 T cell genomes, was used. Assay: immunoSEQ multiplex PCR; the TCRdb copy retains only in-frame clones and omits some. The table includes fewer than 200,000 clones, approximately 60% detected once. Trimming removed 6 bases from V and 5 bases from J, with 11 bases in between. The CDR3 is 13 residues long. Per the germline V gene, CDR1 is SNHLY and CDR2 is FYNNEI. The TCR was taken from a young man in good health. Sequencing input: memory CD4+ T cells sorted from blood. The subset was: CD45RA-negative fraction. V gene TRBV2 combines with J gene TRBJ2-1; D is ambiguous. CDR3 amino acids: CASRVGMNNEQFF. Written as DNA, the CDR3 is TGTGCCAGCAGGGTGGGAATGAACAATGAGCAGTTCTTC.